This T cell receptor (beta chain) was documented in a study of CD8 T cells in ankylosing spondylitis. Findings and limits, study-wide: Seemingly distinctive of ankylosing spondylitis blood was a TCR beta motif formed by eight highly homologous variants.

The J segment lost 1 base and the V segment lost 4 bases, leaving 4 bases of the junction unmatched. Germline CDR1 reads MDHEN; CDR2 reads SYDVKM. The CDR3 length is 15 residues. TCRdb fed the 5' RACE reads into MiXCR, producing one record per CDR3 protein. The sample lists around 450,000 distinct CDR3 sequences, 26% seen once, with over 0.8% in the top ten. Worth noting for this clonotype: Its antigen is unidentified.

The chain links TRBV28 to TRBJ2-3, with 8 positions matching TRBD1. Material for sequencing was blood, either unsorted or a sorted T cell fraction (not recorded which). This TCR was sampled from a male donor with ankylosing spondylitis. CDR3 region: CASSSGGAGTDTQYF. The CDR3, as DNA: TGTGCCAGCAGTTCAGGGGGCGCGGGCACAGATACGCAGTATTTT.